The clone carrying this T cell receptor (beta chain) was detected ten times or more. Antigen unknown. CDR3 length: 17 residues. J gave up 0 bases and V 5 bases, and 6 bases lay outside the gene matches. From germline, CDR1 is SGHVS and CDR2 FQNEAQ. Each person with ophthalmopathy scored at least 3 on the Clinical Activity Score, reached NOSPECS grade 4 or higher, and had been ill under 3 months. PBMCs came from roughly 10 ml fresh peripheral blood. The data belong to a study of T cells in Graves' hyperthyroidism and ophthalmopathy. Study background: Staff took peripheral blood when the initial diagnosis was made, before any treatment began.

General study results and limits: Most thyroid clonotypes with frequency above 0.001 were detected in blood.

RNA transcripts were the template for amplifying TCR beta CDR3 regions. Researchers ran a first-round RT-PCR on the TCR CDR3 using the HTBI primer set. TCRdb re-derived calls from the multiplex PCR reads in MiXCR, one entry per CDR3 protein. The table has about 410,000 distinct CDR3 sequences, roughly 15% seen once; the top ten hold about 13%. The V call is TRBV7-8, the J call TRBJ1-4; 10 nucleotides line up with TRBD1. The source is a man between 18 and 29 years old with Graves' ophthalmopathy. The sample taken for sequencing was blood. The CDR3 here is CASSLGQGTATNEKLFF. CDR3 bases: TGTGCCAGCAGCCTGGGACAGGGGACAGCAACTAATGAAAAACTGTTTTTT.